Presented here are 26 T cell receptor beta chains from one specimen sequenced in a study of blood T cells in healthy people across ages. A sample-barcoded 5' primer and a J-beta primer mix were used in a second PCR of roughly 7 to 11 cycles. TCRdb reanalysed the 5' RACE reads using MiXCR and keeps one entry per CDR3 protein. Among hundreds of thousands of distinct CDR3 sequences, around 62% were seen once, and the ten largest hold around a quarter. Sequenced: blood. These TCRs come from a man in his thirties or forties in good health.

The chain employs TRBV7-9 and TRBJ1-6; D is perhaps TRBD1 (6 bases). With 5 bases removed from V and 7 bases from J, the gap between germline ends came to 21 bases. Germline CDR1 and CDR2: SEHNR and FQNEAQ (reference sequence). The CDR3 sequence is 17 residues long. The CDR3 DNA reads TGTGCCAGCAGCCCCACAGGGTTTAGCCTCGGGAATTCACCCCTCCACTTT. Translation: CASSPTGFSLGNSPLHF.

Here the CDR3 reads CSAPGLPDYEQYF. DNA for the CDR3: TGCAGTGCGCCAGGACTGCCGGACTACGAGCAGTACTTC. The V call is TRBV20-1, the J call TRBJ2-5, with a possible D match to TRBD2 (5 bases). The tail of the sequence fits TRBJ2-7 better, so the J call may be wrong. CDR1 DFQATT and CDR2 SNEGSKA come from the germline V gene (reference sequence). The CDR3 spans 13 residues.

The genes are TRBV7-8 and TRBJ1-2; D gene unclear. The germline V gene encodes CDR1 SGHVS and CDR2 FQNEAQ. Trimming cost V 6 bases and J 4 bases, with 12 bases left between them. This CDR3 has 13 residues. The CDR3 DNA is TGTGCCAGCAGTACCTATGGCTCCTATGGCTACACCTTC. This gives the protein CASSTYGSYGYTF.

This clonotype has more than one count but fewer than ten. The rearrangement joins TRBV7-9 to TRBJ2-1; D is unclear. There are 13 residues in the CDR3. Trimming left V 5 bases short and J 8 bases short, with 13 bases between. In germline, CDR1 is SEHNR, CDR2 FQNEAQ (reference sequence). In DNA form, the CDR3 reads TGTGCCAGCAGCCCTGGGTCTACGGATGAGCAGTTCTTC. The encoded protein is CASSPGSTDEQFF.

The chain uses TRBV7-2 and TRBJ2-2, with D maybe TRBD2 (5 bases). Germline CDR1 and CDR2: SGHTA and FQGNSA. This CDR3 spans 13 amino acids. V was shortened by 5 bases and J by 4 bases, with 8 bases between the two germline ends. DNA of the CDR3: TGTGCCAGCAGCCACCGGGGCACCGGGGAGCTGTTTTTT. Protein: CASSHRGTGELFF.

The chain carries TRBV25-1 and TRBJ2-5; D is uncertain. The CDR3 loop spans 13 amino acids. Germline values: CDR1 MGHDK, CDR2 SYGVNS. The V and J ends lost 3 bases and 6 bases respectively, with 11 bases between them. CDR3: CASSEAYRQTQYF. DNA for the CDR3: TGTGCCAGCAGTGAGGCTTACCGGCAGACCCAGTACTTC.

In DNA, the CDR3 is TGTGCCAGCAGCGTACAAGGGGCGGGGGGTTCCTCTGCAGATACGCAGTATTTT. Translated, it gives CASSVQGAGGSSADTQYF. The rearrangement uses TRBV9 and TRBJ2-3; 8 bases are shared with TRBD2. This CDR3 region has 18 residues. In germline, CDR1 is SGDLS, CDR2 YYNGEE. J was trimmed by 4 bases and V by 1 base; bases with no gene match: 14.

V gene TRBV29-1 combines with J gene TRBJ2-1; maybe TRBD2 (5 bases). The CDR3 runs to 15 residues. The germline V gene has CDR1 SQVTM and CDR2 ANQGSEA. Trimming left V 2 bases short and J 3 bases short, with 14 bases between. Here the CDR3 DNA reads TGCAGCGTTGAACCGCGGGTGGGGTTCTACAATGAGCAGTTCTTC. This codes for CSVEPRVGFYNEQFF.

This clonotype has just a few counts. V is TRBV2 and J is TRBJ2-3, with 11 positions matching TRBD2. The CDR3 totals 17 residues. V dropped 7 bases and J dropped 4; count of bases not matched to a gene: 13. The germline gives CDR1 SNHLY, CDR2 FYNNEI. The CDR3 DNA follows: TGTGCCAGCACTCTTTCCACCGGGACTAGCGGCCCAGATACGCAGTATTTT. Its translation is CASTLSTGTSGPDTQYF. Combining the CDR3 with reference TRBV2 and TRBJ2-3 gives the whole variable domain EPEVTQTPSHQVTQMGQEVILRCVPISNHLYFYWYRQILGQKVEFLVSFYNNEISEKSEIFDDQFSVERPDGSNFTLKIRSTKLEDSAMYFCASTLSTGTSGPDTQYFGPGTRLTVL.

This clonotype showed up just a few times. The J gene is TRBJ2-1, the V gene TRBV5-1, with unresolved D. The germline V and J ends were trimmed by 3 bases and 5 bases, with 15 bases remaining between them. The germline V gene has CDR1 SGHRS and CDR2 YFSETQ. The CDR3 consists of 15 residues. CDR3 loop: CASSSAARDNNEQFF. The CDR3 bases are TGCGCCAGCAGCTCCGCCGCCAGAGATAACAATGAGCAGTTCTTC.

This clonotype was counted between two and nine times. The gene calls are TRBV7-2 and TRBJ2-1, with TRBD2 matching over 7 bases. V dropped 3 bases and J dropped 6; count of bases not matched to a gene: 8. CDR3 length: 15 residues. CDR1 is SGHTA and CDR2 is FQGNSA in the germline V gene. The CDR3, as DNA: TGTGCCAGCAGCTTTACGGGGGGTCAGGGCAATGAGCAGTTCTTC. Amino acid sequence: CASSFTGGQGNEQFF.

This clonotype showed up just a few times. CDR3 sequence (DNA): TGCAGTGGATGCGTGGACCTCGTCAAAAACATTCAGTACTTC. Its protein product is CSGCVDLVKNIQYF. The chain couples TRBV20-1 to TRBJ2-4; D is ambiguous. Germline CDR1 and CDR2: DFQATT and SNEGSKA (reference sequence). This CDR3 is 14 amino acids long. Trimming cost V 7 bases and J 3 bases, with 16 bases left between them.

The chain carries TRBV20-1 and TRBJ2-7; D might be TRBD1 (6 bases). The CDR3 has 13 amino acids. The germline gives CDR1 DFQATT, CDR2 SNEGSKA (reference sequence). The V gene lost 3 bases and the J gene lost 1 base, with 10 bases spanning the gap. CDR3 sequence reads: CSASGRGSYEQYF. Here the CDR3 DNA reads TGCAGTGCTAGTGGTAGGGGGTCCTACGAGCAGTACTTC.

The gene calls are TRBV10-3 and TRBJ1-2, with TRBD1 matching over 7 bases. The CDR3 contains 13 residues. Trimming cost V 5 bases and J 1 base; bases outside gene matches: 1. From germline, CDR1 is ENHRY and CDR2 SYGVKD. This chain's CDR3 is CAISWDSNYGYTF. The CDR3 DNA reads TGTGCCATCAGTTGGGACAGTAACTATGGCTACACCTTC.

This chain connects TRBV6-2 or TRBV6-3 to TRBJ2-7; D gene ambiguous. The better agreement between TRBJ2-5 and the DNA end casts doubt on the J call. Germline V gene data show CDR1 as MNHEY and CDR2 as SVGEGT. The CDR3 sequence is 13 residues long. CDR3 sequence reads: CASSPGWGETQYF. CDR3 in DNA: TGTGCCAGCAGCCCCGGGTGGGGTGAGACCCAGTACTTC.

This clonotype was recorded only once. The V and J genes are TRBV15 and TRBJ1-6; the D is unclear. The CDR3 has 13 amino acids. V lost 3 bases to trimming and J lost 11 bases, with 11 bases between them. CDR1 and CDR2 from the germline V gene are LNHNV and YYDKDF (reference sequence). CDR3 region: CATSSGSSPPLHF. DNA of the CDR3: TGTGCCACCAGCAGCGGATCGTCCCCACCCCTCCACTTT.

J is TRBJ2-5 and V is TRBV6-4; D gene unclear. Per germline, CDR1 MRHNA and CDR2 SNTAGT. The V end lost 0 bases, the J end lost 11 bases, and 13 bases lay between the germline ends. The length of the CDR3 is 13 residues. This chain's CDR3 is CASSDSAENEQYF. CDR3 nucleotide sequence: TGTGCCAGCAGTGACTCTGCCGAGAATGAGCAGTACTTC.

This sequence joins TRBV2 and TRBJ1-2; unclear D gene. Trimming took 8 bases from V and 0 from J, leaving 13 bases between them. Germline values: CDR1 SNHLY, CDR2 FYNNEI. The CDR3 has 14 amino acids. The CDR3 DNA reads TGTGCCAGCGTCCCCTACCTAGCTAACTATGGCTACACCTTC. This translates into CASVPYLANYGYTF. Full variable domain (outside the CDR3, taken from reference TRBV2 and TRBJ1-2): EPEVTQTPSHQVTQMGQEVILRCVPISNHLYFYWYRQILGQKVEFLVSFYNNEISEKSEIFDDQFSVERPDGSNFTLKIRSTKLEDSAMYFCASVPYLANYGYTFGSGTRLTVV.

The V call is TRBV20-1, the J call TRBJ2-7; 8 nucleotides align to TRBD1. The CDR3 has 12 amino acids. V lost 3 bases and J lost 6; bases outside the gene matches: 4. Germline-derived CDR1 and CDR2 are DFQATT and SNEGSKA (reference sequence). DNA of the CDR3: TGCAGTGCTAGTTCGGACAGGGTCGAGCAGTACTTC. Its translation: CSASSDRVEQYF.

This clonotype came up a few times. V and J are TRBV5-1 and TRBJ2-5; 7 bases map to TRBD1. This CDR3 has 16 residues. Germline CDR1 reads SGHRS; CDR2 reads YFSETQ. J was trimmed by 2 bases and V by 4 bases; bases with no gene match: 11. CDR3 DNA sequence: TGCGCCAGCAGCCAAACCCACAGGGGCTCACAAGAGACCCAGTACTTC. Translation: CASSQTHRGSQETQYF.

The V call is TRBV12-5, the J call TRBJ2-1; a weak D match, TRBD1 (6 bases). The germline CDR1 and CDR2 sequences are LGHNT and FRNRAP. V gave up 4 bases and J gave up 6 bases, with 16 bases separating them. The CDR3 sequence is 15 residues long. CDR3 coding DNA: TGTGCTAGTGGTTCCGGGACACGGAACCTCAATGAGCAGTTCTTC. This translates into CASGSGTRNLNEQFF.

V is TRBV7-3 and J is TRBJ2-3; maybe TRBD2 (8 bases). Germline CDR1 SGHTA, CDR2 FQGTGA. V gave up 4 bases and J gave up 4 bases, with 21 bases separating them. The CDR3 has 17 amino acids. The CDR3 reads CASSSAGLAGGADTQYF. CDR3 sequence (DNA): TGTGCCAGCAGCTCCGCCGGACTAGCAGGGGGAGCAGATACGCAGTATTTT.

V and J are TRBV9 and TRBJ2-5; TRBD1 matches at 7 bases. The CDR3 runs to 15 residues. Germline loops: CDR1 SGDLS, CDR2 YYNGEE. Germline trimming cut 3 bases from V and 0 bases from J; bases unmatched to any gene: 5. The CDR3: CASSALGQYQETQYF. Written as DNA, the CDR3 is TGTGCCAGCAGCGCTTTGGGACAGTACCAAGAGACCCAGTACTTC.

CDR3 sequence (DNA): TGCGCCAGCAGCGCCGTGCCCGGGACAGCGGTTAGAGAGACCCAGTACTTC. Protein product: CASSAVPGTAVRETQYF. The gene calls are TRBV5-1 and TRBJ2-5, with 7 bases that match TRBD1. The length of the CDR3 is 17 residues. V lost 4 bases to trimming and J lost 4 bases; unmatched junction nucleotides: 16. Germline loops: CDR1 SGHRS, CDR2 YFSETQ.

Details on this clonotype: Relative to the germline gene, one junction end is altered; a read error may explain this. The chain carries TRBV15 and TRBJ2-6, with 10 nucleotides matching TRBD1. The CDR3 contains 17 residues. Germline V lookup: CDR1 LNHNV, CDR2 YYDKDF (reference sequence). DNA for the CDR3: TGTGCCACCAGCAGGGACAGGGGGTCCTCTAGGGCCAACGTCCTGACTTTC. The encoded protein is CATSRDRGSSRANVLTF.

The rearrangement uses TRBV12-3 or TRBV12-4 and TRBJ2-1; D call uncertain. The CDR3 sequence is 14 residues long. V was trimmed by 4 bases and J by 6 bases, leaving 13 bases between them. The CDR3 DNA is TGTGCCAGCAGTTACCGGCGGCCGCGCAATGAGCAGTTCTTC. Translated: CASSYRRPRNEQFF.